What follows are 23 T cell receptor beta chains derived from one specimen sequenced in a study of blood T cell repertoires in COVID-19. The table came from immunoSEQ multiplex PCR; TCRdb's copy has only in-frame clones and leaves some out. The table lists around 130,000 clones, about four fifths of them singletons, with 4% to 5.5% in the top ten. Sequences were obtained from peripheral blood. The receptors originated from a woman between 65 and 79 years old with acute or convalescent COVID-19.

The sample holds one count of this clone. The chain links TRBV30 to TRBJ1-2; 8 nucleotides match TRBD1. Germline V lookup: CDR1 GTSNPN, CDR2 SVGIG (reference sequence). With V trimmed by 1 base and J by 4 bases, 8 bases remained unmatched. This CDR3 is built from 15 residues. The CDR3 nucleotides read TGTGCCTGGAGTGAAGGACAGGGTAGGATCTATGGCTACACCTTC. Its protein is CAWSEGQGRIYGYTF.

This chain uses TRBV4-2 with TRBJ2-5; no clear D. The CDR3 loop spans 16 amino acids. Germline V gene sequence: CDR1 LGHNA, CDR2 YNFKEQ. Trimming stripped 1 base from V and 0 bases from J, with 12 bases between. CDR3 sequence: CASSQGASRYQETQYF. CDR3 sequence (DNA): TGTGCCAGCAGCCAAGGGGCCAGCCGGTACCAAGAGACCCAGTACTTC.

CDR3 nucleotide sequence: TGTGCCAGCGGGTGGGGACTAGCGGGGGGAGGAGAGACCCAGTACTTC. Translating gives CASGWGLAGGGETQYF. The chain combines TRBV5-4 with TRBJ2-5, with 15 bases that match TRBD2. Looked up from germline, CDR1 is SGHNT and CDR2 is YYREEE (reference sequence). This CDR3 is 16 amino acids long. V shed 7 bases, J shed 4 bases, and the junction held 8 bases outside the gene matches.

Notes on this clone: Other DNA sequences within the sample encode an identical CDR3. This sequence joins TRBV3-1 (or the pseudogene TRBV3-2) and TRBJ1-5; 7 bases line up with TRBD1. There are 15 residues in the CDR3. In germline, CDR1 is LGHDT, CDR2 YNNKEL (reference sequence). Trimming took 1 base from V and 0 from J; bases not matched to a gene: 0. The CDR3 sequence is CASSQGQGSNQPQHF. The CDR3 region has the DNA TGTGCCAGCAGCCAAGGACAGGGTAGCAATCAGCCCCAGCATTTT.

This clone was seen a few times. J is TRBJ1-1 and V is TRBV15; D call uncertain. The CDR3 runs to 15 residues. In germline, CDR1 is LNHNV, CDR2 YYDKDF (reference sequence). Deletions cut 1 base from V and 3 bases from J, with 12 bases between. This chain's CDR3 is CATSRGRFFDTEAFF. The CDR3 DNA follows: TGTGCCACCAGCAGAGGTAGATTCTTCGACACTGAAGCTTTCTTT.

The rearrangement joins TRBV5-1 to TRBJ1-4; 10 nucleotides agree with TRBD1. After removal of 4 bases from V and 1 base from J, the junction contained 4 bases not matched to a gene. The germline V gene encodes CDR1 SGHRS and CDR2 YFSETQ. The CDR3 consists of 16 residues. The CDR3 DNA reads TGCGCCAGCAGCCATGGACAGGGGGGAACTAATGAAAAACTGTTTTTT. Its protein product is CASSHGQGGTNEKLFF.

The V and J genes are TRBV6-2 or TRBV6-3 and TRBJ1-5; 7 positions match TRBD1. With 4 bases clipped from V and 3 bases from J, the junction kept 6 bases outside the gene matches. Germline assignment: CDR1 MNHEY and CDR2 SVGEGT. This CDR3 spans 15 amino acids. CDR3 sequence: CASSSTGDLNQPQHF. The CDR3 nucleotides are TGTGCCAGCAGTTCTACAGGGGATCTCAATCAGCCCCAGCATTTT.

This clone appeared a single time. The J gene is TRBJ2-3, the V gene TRBV19; no reliable D call. CDR1 and CDR2 from the germline V gene are LNHDA and SQIVND (reference sequence). Trimming took 9 bases from V and 1 from J, leaving 8 bases between them. The CDR3 is 12 residues long. CDR3 protein: CASQSRTDTQYF. The CDR3 coding sequence is TGTGCCAGCCAGTCACGCACAGATACGCAGTATTTT.

This chain links TRBV7-2 with TRBJ1-2, with TRBD1 matching 11 bases. Germline-derived CDR1 and CDR2 are SGHTA and FQGNSA. Trimming at V came to 5 bases and at J to 4 bases, leaving 3 bases not matched to a gene. The CDR3 loop spans 14 amino acids. CDR3 loop: CASSPDRGLYGYTF. CDR3 in DNA: TGTGCCAGCAGCCCGGACAGGGGGCTCTATGGCTACACCTTC.

The chain combines TRBV30 with TRBJ1-5; 10 bases match TRBD1. This CDR3 has 14 amino acids. With V trimmed by 0 bases and J by 5 bases, 1 base remained unmatched. Germline assignment: CDR1 GTSNPN and CDR2 SVGIG (reference sequence). This CDR3 is CAWSVGTGDQPQHF. The CDR3 bases are TGTGCCTGGAGTGTTGGGACAGGGGATCAGCCCCAGCATTTT.

In nucleotides, the CDR3 is TGTGCCAGCAGCCCCTCCCGGGGGGGGACAGATACGCAGTATTTT. The encoded protein is CASSPSRGGTDTQYF. This chain connects TRBV4-2 to TRBJ2-3, with 8 bases matching TRBD2. The length of the CDR3 is 15 residues. V shed 4 bases, J shed 3 bases, and the junction held 6 bases outside the gene matches. CDR1 and CDR2 (germline): LGHNA, YNFKEQ.

This rearrangement joins TRBV10-1 to TRBJ2-3; 9 bases line up with TRBD2. Trimming cost V 2 bases and J 11 bases; bases outside gene matches: 11. The CDR3 has 15 amino acids. Germline values: CDR1 WNHNN, CDR2 SYGVQD (reference sequence). For the CDR3, the DNA is TGCGCCAGCAGTGAGGAGATGTCTAGCGGGGTCAGGCAGTATTTT. This sequence encodes CASSEEMSSGVRQYF.

The chain carries TRBV5-1 and TRBJ1-1, with TRBD1 matching 11 bases. The CDR3 sequence is 14 residues long. J gave up 10 bases and V 0 bases, and 5 bases lay outside the gene matches. Germline CDR1 reads SGHRS; CDR2 reads YFSETQ. The DNA for the CDR3 is TGCGCCAGCAGCTTGGAGGGACAGGGGGTAGTAGCTTTCTTT. As protein: CASSLEGQGVVAFF.

The chain carries TRBV12-3 or TRBV12-4 and TRBJ1-1; D call uncertain. This CDR3 contains 12 residues. V dropped 1 base and J dropped 7 bases, with 7 bases sitting between them. The CDR3, as DNA: TGTGCCAGCAGTTTAGTGGCTGGTGAAGCTTTCTTT. As protein: CASSLVAGEAFF.

The table lists this clone with a few counts. The rearrangement uses TRBV15 and TRBJ1-5, with D perhaps matching TRBD1 (5 bases). Trimming shortened V by 0 bases and J by 4 bases, and 10 bases separated the two germline ends. The germline gives CDR1 LNHNV, CDR2 YYDKDF (reference sequence). This CDR3 spans 15 amino acids. This CDR3 is CATSRDPGGNQPQHF. DNA of the CDR3: TGTGCCACCAGCAGAGATCCGGGGGGTAATCAGCCCCAGCATTTT.

This clone came up once. J is TRBJ2-4 and V is TRBV28; the match to TRBD1 covers 8 bases. CDR1 is MDHEN and CDR2 is SYDVKM in the germline V gene. Losses at the gene ends were 4 bases for V and 3 bases for J; bases not matched to a gene: 11. The CDR3 length is 17 residues. The CDR3 is CASSSRKGQGVKNIQYF. The CDR3, as DNA: TGTGCCAGCAGTTCCCGAAAAGGACAGGGAGTCAAAAACATTCAGTACTTC.

The V gene is TRBV11-3, the J gene TRBJ2-7, with 11 bases matching TRBD1. Germline trimming cut 5 bases from V and 4 bases from J; bases unmatched to any gene: 4. CDR3 length: 14 residues. CDR1 SGHNT and CDR2 YENEEA come from the germline V gene. The CDR3 sequence is CASSTGTGGYEQYF. The CDR3 DNA follows: TGTGCCAGCAGCACCGGGACAGGGGGATACGAGCAGTACTTC. The complete variable domain, with remaining parts taken from reference TRBV11-3 and TRBJ2-7, reads EAGVVQSPRYKIIEKKQPVAFWCNPISGHNTLYWYLQNLGQGPELLIRYENEEAVDDSQLPKDRFSAERLKGVDSTLKIQPAELGDSAVYLCASSTGTGGYEQYFGPGTRLTVT.

The chain joins TRBV23-1 to TRBJ1-2; D is perhaps TRBD1 (5 bases). Being an ORF, TRBV23-1 has a function that is uncertain. Trimming cost V 6 bases and J 5 bases, with 19 bases left between them. This CDR3 comprises 15 residues. The CDR3 DNA is TGCGCCAGCAGCGCGCCCGGGCGGGGGGATTATGGCTACACCTTC. Amino acid sequence: CASSAPGRGDYGYTF.

The chain employs TRBV5-5 and TRBJ1-5; 7 nucleotides match TRBD1. This CDR3 is built from 14 residues. Unmatched junction bases numbered 1, after V lost 3 bases and J lost 1 base. Germline CDR1 SGHKS, CDR2 YYEKEE (reference sequence). CDR3 in DNA: TGTGCCAGCAGCTGGGGACAGAGCAATCAGCCCCAGCATTTT. As protein: CASSWGQSNQPQHF.

The genes are TRBV11-3 and TRBJ2-2; D is perhaps TRBD2 (5 bases). V lost 1 base to trimming and J lost 3 bases, with 18 bases between them. CDR1 SGHNT and CDR2 YENEEA come from the germline V gene. The CDR3 sequence is 18 residues long. The CDR3 reads CASSLGPGDSRDTGELFF. For the CDR3, the DNA is TGTGCCAGCAGCTTAGGACCAGGAGATTCGAGGGACACCGGGGAGCTGTTTTTT.

V gene TRBV5-1 combines with J gene TRBJ1-6, with TRBD1 identical over 7 bases. J lost 6 bases, V lost 4 bases, and 7 bases had no gene match. Germline V gene lookup returns CDR1 SGHRS and CDR2 YFSETQ. The CDR3 runs to 15 residues. The CDR3 spells CASSPGGQRNSPLHF. The CDR3 bases are TGCGCCAGCAGCCCCGGGGGACAGCGTAATTCACCCCTCCACTTT.

The chain is built from TRBV3-1 (or the pseudogene TRBV3-2) and TRBJ2-2; D is unresolved. This CDR3 region has 12 residues. V was shortened by 2 bases and J by 4 bases, with 2 bases between the two germline ends. Per germline, CDR1 LGHDT and CDR2 YNNKEL (reference sequence). CDR3 DNA: TGTGCCAGCAGCCAACTCACCGGGGAGCTGTTTTTT. Protein: CASSQLTGELFF.

This clone was observed a single time. The chain links TRBV7-9 to TRBJ2-7; no definite D call. The germline V gene has CDR1 SEHNR and CDR2 FQNEAQ (reference sequence). V shed 7 bases and J shed 4 bases, with 23 bases lying between them. The CDR3 is made up of 16 amino acids. CDR3 protein: CASTLTGSTTIYEQYF. The CDR3, as DNA: TGTGCCAGCACCCTTACCGGCTCCACTACAATTTACGAGCAGTACTTC.